The 26 T cell receptor beta chains given below trace back to one sample, sequenced in a study of Graves' ophthalmopathy and Graves' hyperthyroidism. Transcripts of RNA were the source for amplifying TCR beta CDR3 regions. An opening RT-PCR round employed HTBI primers and preceded a second-round multiplex PCR. From the multiplex PCR reads, TCRdb called clonotypes with MiXCR, one entry per CDR3 protein. The sample has 11,000 to 15,000 distinct CDR3 sequences, roughly 50% seen once. The specimen sequenced was peripheral blood. These receptor sequences come from a woman in her thirties with Graves' ophthalmopathy.

This chain uses TRBV6-1 with TRBJ2-1; 9 bases are shared with TRBD1. The trim removed 1 base at V and 6 bases at J, leaving 4 bases unmatched. From germline, CDR1 is MNHNS and CDR2 SASEGT. CDR3 length equals 15 residues. CDR3 sequence: CASSEEQGAGNEQFF. In nucleotides, the CDR3 is TGTGCCAGCAGTGAAGAACAGGGGGCTGGCAATGAGCAGTTCTTC.

The chain recombines TRBV7-8 with TRBJ1-1; 7 bases match TRBD1. Germline CDR1 is SGHVS and CDR2 is FQNEAQ. This CDR3 region has 17 residues. Trimming removed 5 bases from V and 0 bases from J; junction bases left unmatched: 12. DNA for the CDR3: TGTGCCAGCAGCGTCCAGGGGGAAGGGGCTTTGAACACTGAAGCTTTCTTT. Its protein product is CASSVQGEGALNTEAFF.

Turning to this clonotype: The conserved final phenylalanine or tryptophan is absent from the CDR3, which likely points to a read error. The chain uses TRBV20-1 and TRBJ2-3; 14 bases align to TRBD2. The CDR3 contains 17 residues. V lost 6 bases to trimming and J lost 1 base; unmatched junction nucleotides: 9. From germline, CDR1 is DFQATT and CDR2 SNEGSKA (reference sequence). The CDR3 loop reads CSATTSGRADGTDTQYL. The CDR3 DNA reads TGCAGTGCAACGACTAGCGGGAGGGCCGATGGCACAGATACGCAGTATTTG.

The sample holds many counts of this clonotype. This chain links TRBV10-1 with TRBJ2-1; 7 nucleotides agree with TRBD2. Germline values: CDR1 WNHNN, CDR2 SYGVQD (reference sequence). The CDR3 spans 15 residues. V lost 10 bases to trimming and J lost 0 bases; unmatched junction nucleotides: 9. The CDR3 nucleotides read TGCGCCACCTCCCGGCGCGGGAGCTCCTACAATGAGCAGTTCTTC. Its protein product is CATSRRGSSYNEQFF.

This clonotype showed up many times. The genes are TRBV24-1 and TRBJ2-5; D is perhaps TRBD1 (6 bases). The CDR3 sequence is 13 residues long. V was trimmed by 6 bases and J by 3 bases, leaving 10 bases between them. The germline V gene encodes CDR1 KGHDR and CDR2 SFDVKD. CDR3 coding DNA: TGTGCCACCAGTCTGGGGGCCGAAGAGACCCAGTACTTC. Its translation is CATSLGAEETQYF.

Many counts were recorded for this clonotype. The chain is built from TRBV24-1 and TRBJ2-7; 12 nucleotides agree with TRBD2. Germline lookup yields CDR1 KGHDR and CDR2 SFDVKD. The CDR3 has 16 residues. V gave up 2 bases and J gave up 6 bases; unmatched junction bases: 7. The CDR3 sequence: CATSDSGLAGIREQYF. The CDR3 DNA is TGTGCCACCAGTGATTCAGGACTAGCGGGGATCCGCGAGCAGTACTTC.

In DNA form, the CDR3 reads TGCGCCAGCAGCTTGGAACAGTTTGCCCACACAGATTCGCAGCATTTT. Translating gives CASSLEQFAHTDSQHF. The J gene is TRBJ2-3, the V gene TRBV5-1, with D unclear. The J call may be faulty, since TRBJ1-5 better matches the DNA end. This CDR3 comprises 16 residues. Germline CDR1 and CDR2: SGHRS and YFSETQ.

This clonotype has a count of ten or more. The genes are TRBV20-1 and TRBJ1-6; D unclear. Deletions cut 3 bases from V and 8 bases from J, with 14 bases between. Germline V gives CDR1 DFQATT, CDR2 SNEGSKA (reference sequence). CDR3 length equals 14 residues. The CDR3 DNA sequence: TGCAGTGCTAGGGGTAATGGGGATCATTCACCCCTCCACTTT. Its protein product is CSARGNGDHSPLHF.

This clonotype was seen repeatedly, ten times or more. The chain employs TRBV15 and TRBJ2-1; no firm D call. Germline CDR1 is LNHNV and CDR2 is YYDKDF (reference sequence). V lost 0 bases and J 7 bases, leaving 7 bases between the germline ends. This CDR3 has 13 residues. This CDR3 is CATSREGVNEQFF. In nucleotides, the CDR3 is TGTGCCACCAGCAGAGAAGGAGTGAATGAGCAGTTCTTC.

This chain connects TRBV25-1 to TRBJ1-5; D is perhaps TRBD1 (6 bases). CDR1 and CDR2 (germline): MGHDK, SYGVNS. This CDR3 has 13 amino acids. Trimming took 2 bases from V and 6 from J, leaving 8 bases between them. CDR3 sequence (DNA): TGTGCCAGCAGTGAAGGGGGCTCTCAGCCCCAGCATTTT. Translated: CASSEGGSQPQHF.

J is TRBJ2-5 and V is TRBV19; D assignment may be TRBD1 or TRBD2 (5 bases each). The CDR3 is made up of 17 amino acids. The ends were cut back, 5 bases at V and 4 bases at J, with 23 bases in the middle. CDR1 LNHDA and CDR2 SQIVND come from the germline V gene (reference sequence). In nucleotides, the CDR3 is TGTGCCAGTAGTCCCCGTCCCCCGGGGACCCAGGGAGAGACCCAGTACTTC. Protein product: CASSPRPPGTQGETQYF.

The V call is TRBV11-1, the J call TRBJ1-1, with D possibly matching TRBD1 (5 bases). The CDR3 covers 14 residues. Between the trimmed V and J ends, which lost 5 bases and 1 base, there was a span of 11 bases. Looked up from germline, CDR1 is SGHAT and CDR2 is FQDESV (reference sequence). This CDR3 reads CASSPPDKNTEAFF. The CDR3 DNA follows: TGTGCCAGCAGCCCGCCGGACAAGAACACTGAAGCTTTCTTT.

The chain is built from TRBV20-1 and TRBJ2-1; possibly TRBD1 for D (6 bases). This CDR3 has 13 amino acids. V shed 3 bases and J shed 2 bases, with 8 bases lying between them. Germline CDR1 and CDR2: DFQATT and SNEGSKA (reference sequence). CDR3 sequence (DNA): TGCAGTGCTAGGGGGGCTACCTACAATGAGCAGTTCTTC. This encodes CSARGATYNEQFF.

This chain links TRBV5-6 with TRBJ2-2; TRBD2 aligns across 8 bases. There are 15 residues in the CDR3. Germline-derived CDR1 and CDR2 are SGHDT and YYEEEE. With 5 bases clipped from V and 3 bases from J, the junction kept 6 bases outside the gene matches. CDR3 nucleotides: TGTGCCAGCAGTTGGGCTAGCGGGTACACCGGGGAGCTGTTTTTT. The encoded protein is CASSWASGYTGELFF.

The chain has TRBV19 and TRBJ2-7, with D uncertain. This CDR3 region has 15 residues. Trimming removed 5 bases at V and 3 bases at J, with 17 bases between. Germline V CDR1 and CDR2: LNHDA, SQIVND (reference sequence). The DNA for the CDR3 is TGTGCCAGTAGTGCAAACCGGAACCTCCACTACGAGCAGTACTTC. Protein sequence: CASSANRNLHYEQYF.

Comment on this clonotype: One base away lies a much larger clone, so this may be a sequencing read error. This chain joins TRBV7-8 and TRBJ2-7, with 9 bases matching TRBD2. Germline V CDR1 and CDR2: SGHVS, FQNEAQ. V lost 2 bases, J lost 3 bases, and 8 bases stayed unmatched. CDR3 length: 16 amino acids. CDR3 loop: CASSLRGGSGSYEQYF. CDR3 DNA: TGTGCCAGCAGCTTAAGAGGCGGTAGCGGGAGCTACGAGCAGTACTTC.

The chain is built from TRBV11-2 and TRBJ2-2, with TRBD1 identical over 7 bases. CDR1 is SGHAT, CDR2 FQNNGV, per germline. The ends lost 5 bases at V and 8 bases at J; junction bases unmatched: 5. The CDR3 is made up of 13 amino acids. The CDR3 spells CASSAIQGGELFF. DNA of the CDR3: TGTGCCAGCAGCGCTATACAGGGGGGGGAGCTGTTTTTT.

The chain recombines TRBV9 with TRBJ2-2; no firm D call. The CDR3 contains 12 residues. With 1 base removed from V and 5 bases from J, the gap between germline ends came to 3 bases. Germline lookup yields CDR1 SGDLS and CDR2 YYNGEE. As DNA, the CDR3 is TGTGCCAGCAGCGTACAAACCGGGGAGCTGTTTTTT. Its translation: CASSVQTGELFF.

This clonotype was counted only a few times. The chain is built from TRBV25-1 and TRBJ1-6; no clear D gene. Germline values: CDR1 MGHDK, CDR2 SYGVNS. This CDR3 region has 14 residues. The ends were cut back, 3 bases at V and 7 bases at J, with 10 bases in the middle. The CDR3 DNA reads as TGTGCCAGCAGTGAGGAGGGCAGGAATTCACCCCTCCACTTT. Residues: CASSEEGRNSPLHF.

This chain joins TRBV15 and TRBJ1-1, with D unresolved. CDR3 length: 12 residues. V lost 5 bases to trimming and J lost 11 bases, with 15 bases between them. The germline V gene has CDR1 LNHNV and CDR2 YYDKDF (reference sequence). CDR3 in amino acids: CATSGLLGKAFF. In DNA form, the CDR3 reads TGTGCCACCAGCGGACTTCTAGGGAAGGCTTTCTTT. Looking up the rest from reference TRBV15 and TRBJ1-1 gives the full variable domain: DAMVIQNPRYQVTQFGKPVTLSCSQTLNHNVMYWYQQKSSQAPKLLFHYYDKDFNNEADTPDNFQSRRPNTSFCFLDIRSPGLGDTAMYLCATSGLLGKAFFGQGTRLTVV.

This clonotype was detected a few times. The rearrangement joins TRBV15 to TRBJ1-2; 7 nucleotides line up with TRBD1. With V trimmed by 0 bases and J by 3 bases, 10 bases remained unmatched. The germline gives CDR1 LNHNV, CDR2 YYDKDF (reference sequence). The CDR3 consists of 17 residues. CDR3: CATSRDLGDSWYYGYTF. CDR3 in DNA: TGTGCCACCAGCAGAGATTTAGGGGACAGTTGGTACTATGGCTACACCTTC.

The chain carries TRBV11-2 and TRBJ1-2; D is perhaps TRBD1 (6 bases). V lost 4 bases to trimming and J lost 7 bases, with 19 bases between them. This CDR3 is built from 15 residues. Germline CDR1 and CDR2: SGHAT and FQNNGV. CDR3 amino acids: CASSSGSGQGFGYTF. As DNA, the CDR3 is TGTGCCAGCAGCTCCGGTTCGGGGCAGGGGTTTGGCTACACCTTC.

CDR3 sequence reads: CASSEGTADEKLFF. CDR3 sequence (DNA): TGTGCCAGCAGTGAAGGGACAGCGGATGAAAAACTGTTTTTT. The rearrangement uses TRBV2 and TRBJ1-4; D possibly corresponds to TRBD1 (6 bases). CDR1 is SNHLY and CDR2 is FYNNEI in the germline V gene. This CDR3 is built from 14 residues. Trimming left V 1 base short and J 6 bases short, with 9 bases between.

The gene calls are TRBV15 and TRBJ1-4, with D unresolved. The CDR3 has 16 amino acids. V dropped 1 base and J dropped 3 bases, with 12 bases sitting between them. Germline CDR1 and CDR2: LNHNV and YYDKDF (reference sequence). The DNA for the CDR3 is TGTGCCACCAGCAGAGTAAGGCCTCCGGCTAATGAAAAACTGTTTTTT. Its protein is CATSRVRPPANEKLFF. The whole variable domain, remainder taken from reference TRBV15 and TRBJ1-4, is DAMVIQNPRYQVTQFGKPVTLSCSQTLNHNVMYWYQQKSSQAPKLLFHYYDKDFNNEADTPDNFQSRRPNTSFCFLDIRSPGLGDTAMYLCATSRVRPPANEKLFFGSGTQLSVL.

V usage is TRBV9 and J usage is TRBJ1-3; no clear D. This CDR3 is built from 14 residues. Between the trimmed V and J ends, which lost 0 bases and 8 bases, there was a span of 12 bases. Germline CDR1 SGDLS, CDR2 YYNGEE. The CDR3 sequence: CASSVGIGEDTIYF. The CDR3 DNA reads as TGTGCCAGCAGCGTAGGTATAGGAGAAGACACCATATATTTT. Using reference TRBV9 and TRBJ1-3 for the parts outside the CDR3, the full variable domain is DSGVTQTPKHLITATGQRVTLRCSPRSGDLSVYWYQQSLDQGLQFLIQYYNGEERAKGNILERFSAQQFPDLHSELNLSSLELGDSALYFCASSVGIGEDTIYFGEGSWLTVV.

The chain is built from TRBV20-1 and TRBJ2-5; 12 bases fit TRBD2. CDR1 DFQATT and CDR2 SNEGSKA come from the germline V gene (reference sequence). CDR3 length equals 14 residues. J was trimmed by 3 bases and V by 6 bases; bases with no gene match: 5. DNA of the CDR3: TGCAGTGCCTCGGGACTAGCGGGTAAAGAGACCCAGTACTTC. Amino acid sequence: CSASGLAGKETQYF.